One sample yielded the 20 T cell receptor beta chains listed below, sequenced in a study of cytomegalovirus exposure and HLA in healthy donors. Primers for the PCR totalled 60 Vbeta and 13 Jbeta. Data came from immunoSEQ multiplex PCR; TCRdb stores just in-frame clones and leaves some out. Counted here are some 120,000 clones, 79% occurring once; the ten biggest clones make up more than 1.5%. Sequenced sample: PBMCs. All receptors come from a man younger than 30 in good health and CMV-seronegative.

The chain couples TRBV5-6 to TRBJ2-5; 16 bases fit TRBD2. The J call could be wrong; TRBJ2-7 is a better fit for the DNA end. The germline V gene encodes CDR1 SGHDT and CDR2 YYEEEE. The CDR3 covers 19 residues. CDR3 in DNA: TGTGCCAGCAGCTTGTTTTTGGACGAGGGGACTAGCGGGAGGGGCGAGCAGTACTTC. Translating it yields CASSLFLDEGTSGRGEQYF.

This chain links TRBV11-2 with TRBJ1-2, with TRBD1 matching over 9 bases. This CDR3 is 16 amino acids long. Germline CDR1 SGHAT, CDR2 FQNNGV. The J segment lost 4 bases and the V segment lost 4 bases, leaving 10 bases of the junction unmatched. The CDR3: CASSSISGQGGYGYTF. The DNA for the CDR3 is TGTGCCAGCAGCTCAATATCGGGACAGGGTGGCTATGGCTACACCTTC.

The rearrangement uses TRBV7-3 and TRBJ2-5, with 8 bases lining up with TRBD2. This CDR3 has 16 amino acids. V lost 1 base and J lost 4; bases outside the gene matches: 8. Germline assignment: CDR1 SGHTA and CDR2 FQGTGA. The chain's CDR3 is CASSLNPPGLGETQYF. The CDR3 DNA reads TGTGCCAGCAGCTTAAACCCTCCGGGACTAGGAGAGACCCAGTACTTC.

This clone was observed a handful of times. The chain uses TRBV7-2 and TRBJ2-3; possibly TRBD2 for D (6 bases). Per the germline V gene, CDR1 is SGHTA and CDR2 is FQGNSA. Between the trimmed V and J ends, which lost 5 bases and 3 bases, there was a span of 21 bases. This CDR3 is built from 17 residues. CDR3 sequence (DNA): TGTGCCAGCAGCCCCACCCCAGCGGGCCAGTTGACAGATACGCAGTATTTT. It is translated as CASSPTPAGQLTDTQYF.

J is TRBJ2-2 and V is TRBV5-1, with 8 bases lining up with TRBD1. Losses at the gene ends were 4 bases for V and 2 bases for J; bases not matched to a gene: 4. CDR1 SGHRS and CDR2 YFSETQ come from the germline V gene. This CDR3 has 15 residues. CDR3: CASSPDRVNTGELFF. The CDR3 DNA sequence: TGCGCCAGCAGCCCGGACAGGGTTAACACCGGGGAGCTGTTTTTT.

This sequence joins TRBV5-4 and TRBJ2-1; a possible D gene is TRBD2 (5 bases). The CDR3 runs to 12 residues. The germline V gene encodes CDR1 SGHNT and CDR2 YYREEE (reference sequence). Trimming shortened V by 0 bases and J by 14 bases, and 12 bases separated the two germline ends. Written as DNA, the CDR3 is TGTGCCAGCAGCTTGGGAGCAGGAGGAGAGTTCTTC. It yields the protein CASSLGAGGEFF.

The DNA of the CDR3 is TGTGCCAGCGGATCCTGGGGACAGGGGGCGCGGGAGACCCAGTACTTC. Protein sequence: CASGSWGQGARETQYF. The J gene is TRBJ2-5, the V gene TRBV7-2, with 12 bases fitting TRBD1. V lost 8 bases to trimming and J lost 5 bases; unmatched junction nucleotides: 12. Germline assignment: CDR1 SGHTA and CDR2 FQGNSA. This CDR3 is built from 16 residues.

The count of this clone is one. The chain carries TRBV6-4 and TRBJ2-3, with D possibly matching TRBD1 (7 bases). The CDR3 length is 14 residues. V lost 5 bases to trimming and J lost 2 bases, with 11 bases between them. Per the germline V gene, CDR1 is MRHNA and CDR2 is SNTAGT. The CDR3 sequence is CASSPRGVTDTQYF. The CDR3 nucleotides are TGTGCCAGCAGTCCCAGGGGGGTCACAGATACGCAGTATTTT.

The chain employs TRBV10-1 and TRBJ1-5, with TRBD1 matching over 8 bases. The CDR3 has 17 residues. After removal of 11 bases from V and 2 bases from J, the junction contained 17 bases not matched to a gene. The germline gives CDR1 WNHNN, CDR2 SYGVQD (reference sequence). The CDR3 loop reads CAAPIGQGRMRNQPQHF. CDR3 sequence (DNA): TGCGCCGCACCGATAGGACAGGGAAGAATGCGCAATCAGCCCCAGCATTTT.

This chain connects TRBV6-5 to TRBJ2-7, with 13 bases that match TRBD2. The V gene end was trimmed by 5 bases and the J gene end by 5 bases; junction bases not matched to a gene: 3. Germline values: CDR1 MNHEY, CDR2 SVGAGI. CDR3 length equals 14 residues. CDR3 DNA sequence: TGTGCCAGCAGTCTACTAGCGGGAGGGGACGAGCAGTACGTC. It translates to CASSLLAGGDEQYV.

The gene calls are TRBV10-3 and TRBJ1-1; D is ambiguous. Germline V lookup: CDR1 ENHRY, CDR2 SYGVKD. The CDR3 contains 17 residues. V lost 5 bases, J lost 0 bases, and 19 bases lay in between. CDR3 sequence (DNA): TGTGCCATCAGTCCTGACGGCGGACTTAGGGTGAACACTGAAGCTTTCTTT. As protein: CAISPDGGLRVNTEAFF.

The chain employs TRBV7-9 and TRBJ2-1; 8 bases line up with TRBD2. CDR1 and CDR2 (germline): SEHNR, FQNEAQ (reference sequence). The J segment lost 8 bases and the V segment lost 2 bases, leaving 5 bases of the junction unmatched. The CDR3 is 14 residues long. CDR3 sequence (DNA): TGTGCCAGCAGCTTAACGGGGGGGAGGTATGAGCAGTTCTTC. It translates to CASSLTGGRYEQFF. Full variable domain (outside the CDR3, taken from reference TRBV7-9 and TRBJ2-1): DTGVSQNPRHKITKRGQNVTFRCDPISEHNRLYWYRQTLGQGPEFLTYFQNEAQLEKSRLLSDRFSAERPKGSFSTLEIQRTEQGDSAMYLCASSLTGGRYEQFFGPGTRLTVL.

The table lists this clone with a few counts. V usage is TRBV4-1 and J usage is TRBJ2-2; 7 nucleotides line up with TRBD2. Germline lookup yields CDR1 MGHRA and CDR2 YSYEKL. CDR3 size: 17 residues. V lost 1 base, J lost 9 bases, and 14 bases stayed unmatched. CDR3 sequence: CASSQGPASGMTRELFF. DNA for the CDR3: TGCGCCAGCAGCCAAGGACCGGCTAGCGGTATGACACGGGAGCTGTTTTTT.

This clone was counted a few times. V is TRBV28 and J is TRBJ2-1, with 9 nucleotides matching TRBD1. The V and J ends lost 4 bases and 7 bases, in that order; junction bases with no gene match: 11. Germline CDR1 and CDR2: MDHEN and SYDVKM. This CDR3 contains 16 residues. DNA of the CDR3: TGTGCCAGCAGTTCATACAGGGGGCGAATAGGGAATGAGCAGTTCTTC. It encodes CASSSYRGRIGNEQFF.

V gene TRBV27 combines with J gene TRBJ2-7, with D maybe TRBD2 (5 bases). Germline assignment: CDR1 MNHEY and CDR2 SMNVEV (reference sequence). Trimming took off 6 bases at V and 5 bases at J, with 14 bases between the two ends. This CDR3 is 13 amino acids long. In nucleotides, the CDR3 is TGTGCCAGCAGCCCTCCTAAGACTAACGAGCAGTACTTC. This encodes CASSPPKTNEQYF.

The rearrangement uses TRBV29-1 and TRBJ1-1; D call uncertain. This CDR3 is 16 amino acids long. Per the germline V gene, CDR1 is SQVTM and CDR2 is ANQGSEA. V shed 4 bases and J shed 4 bases, with 22 bases lying between them. The chain's CDR3 is CSVGLSGGRQGTEAFF. CDR3 in DNA: TGCAGCGTTGGGTTGTCGGGAGGCAGGCAAGGCACTGAAGCTTTCTTT. Using reference TRBV29-1 and TRBJ1-1 for the parts outside the CDR3, the full variable domain is SAVISQKPSRDICQRGTSLTIQCQVDSQVTMMFWYRQQPGQSLTLIATANQGSEATYESGFVIDKFPISRPNLTFSTLTVSNMSPEDSSIYLCSVGLSGGRQGTEAFFGQGTRLTVV.

The J gene is TRBJ2-7, the V gene TRBV7-8; D not resolved. Between the trimmed V and J ends, which lost 5 bases and 3 bases, there was a span of 14 bases. This CDR3 region has 14 residues. Germline lookup yields CDR1 SGHVS and CDR2 FQNEAQ. CDR3 sequence (DNA): TGTGCCAGCAGCACCCAATCCCTAGGCTACGAGCAGTACGTC. Encoded protein: CASSTQSLGYEQYV.

The chain joins TRBV6-5 to TRBJ1-2, with 9 bases lining up with TRBD1. This CDR3 is 14 amino acids long. Germline assignment: CDR1 MNHEY and CDR2 SVGAGI. With 7 bases clipped from V and 2 bases from J, the junction kept 5 bases outside the gene matches. The CDR3 nucleotides read TGTGCCAGCACCACAGACAGGGGGAACTATGGCTACACCTTC. Protein product: CASTTDRGNYGYTF.

In its sample, this clone was seen once. The rearrangement joins TRBV7-2 to TRBJ2-5; 7 bases agree with TRBD1. This CDR3 region has 14 residues. Germline assignment: CDR1 SGHTA and CDR2 FQGNSA. The junction had 6 bases not matched to a gene; V was cut back by 5 bases and J by 3 bases. For the CDR3, the DNA is TGTGCCAGCAGCCGACAGGGACGAAAAGAGACCCAGTACTTC. It is translated as CASSRQGRKETQYF. The full variable domain, with the rest looked up from reference TRBV7-2 and TRBJ2-5, is GAGVSQSPSNKVTEKGKDVELRCDPISGHTALYWYRQSLGQGLEFLIYFQGNSAPDKSGLPSDRFSAERTGGSVSTLTIQRTQQEDSAVYLCASSRQGRKETQYFGPGTRLLVL.

The chain couples TRBV10-3 to TRBJ2-3; 12 bases match TRBD2. Germline lookup yields CDR1 ENHRY and CDR2 SYGVKD. Trimming cost V 6 bases and J 3 bases; bases outside gene matches: 1. The CDR3 sequence is 14 residues long. This chain's CDR3 is CAISGTSGTDTQYF. As DNA, the CDR3 is TGTGCCATCAGCGGGACTAGCGGGACAGATACGCAGTATTTT.